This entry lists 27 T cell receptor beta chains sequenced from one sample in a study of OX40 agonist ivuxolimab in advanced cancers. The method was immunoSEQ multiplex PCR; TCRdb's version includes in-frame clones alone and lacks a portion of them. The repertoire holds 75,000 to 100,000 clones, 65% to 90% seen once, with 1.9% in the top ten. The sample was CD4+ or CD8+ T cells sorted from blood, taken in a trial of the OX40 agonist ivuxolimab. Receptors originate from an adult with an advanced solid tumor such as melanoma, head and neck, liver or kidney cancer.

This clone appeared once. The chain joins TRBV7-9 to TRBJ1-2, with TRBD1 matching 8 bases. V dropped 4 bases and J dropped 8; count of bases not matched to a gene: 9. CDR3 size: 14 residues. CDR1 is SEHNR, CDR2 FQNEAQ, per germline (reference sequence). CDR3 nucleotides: TGTGCCAGCAGCTCCTACAGGGGGTCCGGAGGCTACACCTTC. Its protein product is CASSSYRGSGGYTF. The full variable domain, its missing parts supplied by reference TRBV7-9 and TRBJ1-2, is DTGVSQNPRHKITKRGQNVTFRCDPISEHNRLYWYRQTLGQGPEFLTYFQNEAQLEKSRLLSDRFSAERPKGSFSTLEIQRTEQGDSAMYLCASSSYRGSGGYTFGSGTRLTVV.

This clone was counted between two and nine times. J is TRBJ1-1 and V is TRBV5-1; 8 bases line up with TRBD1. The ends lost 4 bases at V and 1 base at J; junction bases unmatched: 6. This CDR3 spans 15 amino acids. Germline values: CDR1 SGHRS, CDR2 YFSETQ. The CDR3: CASSNHRGWNTEAFF. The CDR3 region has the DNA TGCGCCAGCAGCAACCACAGGGGGTGGAACACTGAAGCTTTCTTT.

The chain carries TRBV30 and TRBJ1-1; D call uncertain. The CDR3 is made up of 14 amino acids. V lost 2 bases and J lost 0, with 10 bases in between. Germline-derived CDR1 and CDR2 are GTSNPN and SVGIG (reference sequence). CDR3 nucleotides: TGTGCCTGGAGTCCTCCGACGGTGAACACTGAAGCTTTCTTT. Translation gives CAWSPPTVNTEAFF. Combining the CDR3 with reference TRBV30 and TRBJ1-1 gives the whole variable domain SQTIHQWPATLVQPVGSPLSLECTVEGTSNPNLYWYRQAAGRGLQLLFYSVGIGQISSEVPQNLSASRPQDRQFILSSKKLLLSDSGFYLCAWSPPTVNTEAFFGQGTRLTVV.

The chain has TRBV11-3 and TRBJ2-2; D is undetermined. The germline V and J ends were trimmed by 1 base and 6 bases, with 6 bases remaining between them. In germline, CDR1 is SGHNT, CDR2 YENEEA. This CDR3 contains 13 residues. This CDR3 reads CASSLAGAGELFF. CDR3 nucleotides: TGTGCCAGCAGCTTAGCCGGAGCCGGGGAGCTGTTTTTT.

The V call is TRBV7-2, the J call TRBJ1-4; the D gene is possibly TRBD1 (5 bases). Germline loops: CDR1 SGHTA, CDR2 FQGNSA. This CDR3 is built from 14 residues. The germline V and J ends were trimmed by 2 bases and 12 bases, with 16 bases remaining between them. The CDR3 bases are TGTGCCAGCAGCTTACAGCTTGTGGGGGGAGAACTGTTTTTT. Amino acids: CASSLQLVGGELFF.

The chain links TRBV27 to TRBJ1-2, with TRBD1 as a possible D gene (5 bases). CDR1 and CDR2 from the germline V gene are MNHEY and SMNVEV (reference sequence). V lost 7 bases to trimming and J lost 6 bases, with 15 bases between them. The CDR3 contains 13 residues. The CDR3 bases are TGTGCCAGCAAAGCCAGACAGTCAAATGGCTACACCTTC. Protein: CASKARQSNGYTF.

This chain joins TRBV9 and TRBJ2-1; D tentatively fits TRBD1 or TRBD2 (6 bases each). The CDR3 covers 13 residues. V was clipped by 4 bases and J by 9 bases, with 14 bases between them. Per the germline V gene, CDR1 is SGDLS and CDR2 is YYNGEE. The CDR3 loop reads CASSPRLGGEQFF. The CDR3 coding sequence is TGTGCCAGCAGCCCCCGACTAGGGGGTGAGCAGTTCTTC.

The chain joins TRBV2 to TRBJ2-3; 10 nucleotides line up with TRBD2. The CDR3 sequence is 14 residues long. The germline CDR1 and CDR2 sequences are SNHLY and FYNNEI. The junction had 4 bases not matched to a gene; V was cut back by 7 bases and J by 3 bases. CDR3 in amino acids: CASKAGGPTDTQYF. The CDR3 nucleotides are TGTGCCAGCAAAGCGGGAGGGCCTACAGATACGCAGTATTTT.

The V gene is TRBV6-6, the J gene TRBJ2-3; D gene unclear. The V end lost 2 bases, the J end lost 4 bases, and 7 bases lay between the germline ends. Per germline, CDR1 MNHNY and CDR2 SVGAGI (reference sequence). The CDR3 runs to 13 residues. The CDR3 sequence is CASSYPPADTQYF. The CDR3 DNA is TGTGCCAGCAGTTACCCCCCCGCAGATACGCAGTATTTT.

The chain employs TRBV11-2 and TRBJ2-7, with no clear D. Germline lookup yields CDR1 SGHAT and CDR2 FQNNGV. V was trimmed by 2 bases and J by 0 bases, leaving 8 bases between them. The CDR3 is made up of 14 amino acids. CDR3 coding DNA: TGTGCCAGCAGCTTAACGAGGACCTCCTACGAGCAGTACTTC. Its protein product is CASSLTRTSYEQYF.

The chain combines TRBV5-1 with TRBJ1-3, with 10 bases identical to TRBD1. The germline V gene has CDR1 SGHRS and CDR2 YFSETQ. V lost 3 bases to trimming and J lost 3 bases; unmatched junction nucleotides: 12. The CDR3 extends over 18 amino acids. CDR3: CASSSQGPGTGVGNTIYF. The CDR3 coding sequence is TGCGCCAGCAGCTCACAGGGGCCAGGGACAGGGGTTGGAAACACCATATATTTT.

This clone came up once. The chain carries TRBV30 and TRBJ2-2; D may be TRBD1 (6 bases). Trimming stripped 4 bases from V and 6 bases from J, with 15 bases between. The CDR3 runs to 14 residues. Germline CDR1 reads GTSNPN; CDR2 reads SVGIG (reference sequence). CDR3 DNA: TGTGCCTGGAATGGGGGCAGCAAGGCCGGGGAGCTGTTTTTT. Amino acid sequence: CAWNGGSKAGELFF.

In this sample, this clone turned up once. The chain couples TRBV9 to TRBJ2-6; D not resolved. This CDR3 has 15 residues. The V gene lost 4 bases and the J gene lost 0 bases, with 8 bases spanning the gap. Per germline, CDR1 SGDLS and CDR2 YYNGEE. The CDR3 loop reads CASSQRVSGANVLTF. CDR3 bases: TGTGCCAGCAGCCAGAGAGTCTCTGGGGCCAACGTCCTGACTTTC.

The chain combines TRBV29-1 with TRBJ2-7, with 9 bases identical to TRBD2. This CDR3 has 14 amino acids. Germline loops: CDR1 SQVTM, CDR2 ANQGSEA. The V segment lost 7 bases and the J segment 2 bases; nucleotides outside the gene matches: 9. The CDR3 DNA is TGCAGCGGGAGGACTAGCGAGAGGCCCTACGAGCAGTACTTC. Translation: CSGRTSERPYEQYF.

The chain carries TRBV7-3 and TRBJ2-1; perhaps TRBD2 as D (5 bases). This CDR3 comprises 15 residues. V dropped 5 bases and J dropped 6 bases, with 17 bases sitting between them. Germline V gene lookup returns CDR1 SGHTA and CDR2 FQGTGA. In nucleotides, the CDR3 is TGTGCCAGCAGCCCCGGAGGACGACGTCTCAATGAGCAGTTCTTC. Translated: CASSPGGRRLNEQFF. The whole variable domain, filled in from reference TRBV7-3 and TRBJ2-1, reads GAGVSQTPSNKVTEKGKYVELRCDPISGHTALYWYRQSLGQGPEFLIYFQGTGAADDSGLPNDRFFAVRPEGSVSTLKIQRTERGDSAVYLCASSPGGRRLNEQFFGPGTRLTVL.

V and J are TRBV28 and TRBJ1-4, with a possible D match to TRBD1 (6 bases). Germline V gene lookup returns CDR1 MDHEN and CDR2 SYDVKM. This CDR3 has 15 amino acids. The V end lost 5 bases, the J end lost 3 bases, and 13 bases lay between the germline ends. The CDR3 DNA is TGTGCCAGCAGTCCCTGGACAGCCTCTAATGAAAAACTGTTTTTT. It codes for CASSPWTASNEKLFF.

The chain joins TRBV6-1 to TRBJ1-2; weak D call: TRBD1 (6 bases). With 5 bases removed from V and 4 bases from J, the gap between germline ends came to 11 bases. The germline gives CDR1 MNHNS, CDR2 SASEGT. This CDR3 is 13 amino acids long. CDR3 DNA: TGTGCCAGCAGTCTTGGACAGCTCTATGGCTACACCTTC. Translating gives CASSLGQLYGYTF.

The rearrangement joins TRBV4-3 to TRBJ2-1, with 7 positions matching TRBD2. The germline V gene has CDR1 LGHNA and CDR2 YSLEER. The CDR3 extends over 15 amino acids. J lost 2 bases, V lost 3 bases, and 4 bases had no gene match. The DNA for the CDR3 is TGCGCCAGCAGCCAGACGGGAGGCACCTACAATGAGCAGTTCTTC. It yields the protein CASSQTGGTYNEQFF.

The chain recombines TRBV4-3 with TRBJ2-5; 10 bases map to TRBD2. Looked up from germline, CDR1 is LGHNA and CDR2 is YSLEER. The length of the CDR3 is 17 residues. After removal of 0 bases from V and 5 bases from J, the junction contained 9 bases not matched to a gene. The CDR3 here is CASSQDGAKGLAETQYF. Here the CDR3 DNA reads TGCGCCAGCAGCCAAGATGGCGCTAAGGGACTAGCGGAGACCCAGTACTTC.

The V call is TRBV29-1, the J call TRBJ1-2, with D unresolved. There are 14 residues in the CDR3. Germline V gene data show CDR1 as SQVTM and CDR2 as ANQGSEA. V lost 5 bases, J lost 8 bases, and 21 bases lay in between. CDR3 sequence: CSVRYLNSALGYTF. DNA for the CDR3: TGCAGCGTTCGGTATCTGAACAGTGCCTTGGGCTACACCTTC.

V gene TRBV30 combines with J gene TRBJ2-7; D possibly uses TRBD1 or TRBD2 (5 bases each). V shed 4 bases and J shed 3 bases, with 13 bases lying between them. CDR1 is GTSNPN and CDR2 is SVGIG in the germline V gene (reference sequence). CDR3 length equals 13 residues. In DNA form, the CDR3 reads TGTGCCTGGACGCACGGGACCATCTACGAGCAGTACTTC. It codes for CAWTHGTIYEQYF.

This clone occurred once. CDR3 sequence reads: CASSPQGARNTQYF. The DNA for the CDR3 is TGTGCCAGCAGCCCTCAGGGGGCGCGCAATACGCAGTATTTT. This chain uses TRBV14 with TRBJ2-3; 8 bases line up with TRBD1. CDR3 length: 14 residues. V lost 4 bases and J lost 7; bases outside the gene matches: 7. Per the germline V gene, CDR1 is SGHDN and CDR2 is FVKESK. The full variable domain, completed using reference TRBV14 and TRBJ2-3, is EAGVTQFPSHSVIEKGQTVTLRCDPISGHDNLYWYRRVMGKEIKFLLHFVKESKQDESGMPNNRFLAERTGGTYSTLKVQPAELEDSGVYFCASSPQGARNTQYFGPGTRLTVL.

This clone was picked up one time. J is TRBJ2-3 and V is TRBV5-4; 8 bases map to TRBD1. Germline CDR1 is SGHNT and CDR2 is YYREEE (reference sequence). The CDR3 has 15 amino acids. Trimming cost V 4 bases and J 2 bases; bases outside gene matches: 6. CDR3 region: CASSLRTGPTDTQYF. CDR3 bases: TGTGCCAGCAGCCTACGGACAGGGCCCACAGATACGCAGTATTTT.

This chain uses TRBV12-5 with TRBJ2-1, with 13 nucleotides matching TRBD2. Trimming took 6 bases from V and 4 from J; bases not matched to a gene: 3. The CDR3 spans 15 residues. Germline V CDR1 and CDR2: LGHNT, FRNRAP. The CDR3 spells CASGRLAGGYNEQFF. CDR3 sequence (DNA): TGTGCTAGTGGCCGACTAGCGGGGGGTTACAATGAGCAGTTCTTC.

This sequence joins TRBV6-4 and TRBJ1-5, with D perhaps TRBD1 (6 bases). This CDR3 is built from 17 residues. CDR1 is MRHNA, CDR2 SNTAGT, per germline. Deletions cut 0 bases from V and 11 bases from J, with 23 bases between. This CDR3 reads CASSDSMRTATYTSQHF. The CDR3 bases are TGTGCCAGCAGTGACTCTATGCGGACAGCCACTTACACGTCCCAGCATTTT.

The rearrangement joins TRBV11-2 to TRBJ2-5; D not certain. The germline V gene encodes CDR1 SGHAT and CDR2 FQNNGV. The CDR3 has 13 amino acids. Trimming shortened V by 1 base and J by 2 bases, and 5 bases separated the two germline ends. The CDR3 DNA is TGTGCCAGCAGCTTAGCCCCTCAAGAGACCCAGTACTTC. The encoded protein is CASSLAPQETQYF.

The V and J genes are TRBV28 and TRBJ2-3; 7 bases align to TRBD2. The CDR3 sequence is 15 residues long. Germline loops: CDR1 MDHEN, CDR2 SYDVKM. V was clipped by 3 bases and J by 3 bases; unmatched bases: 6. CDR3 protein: CASSFPGGGTDTQYF. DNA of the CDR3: TGTGCCAGCAGTTTTCCGGGGGGAGGGACAGATACGCAGTATTTT.